One T cell receptor (beta chain) is described in this entry. Original handling: Quantification of nucleated cells was approximated via reference gene primer amplification. Clones were read by immunoSEQ multiplex PCR, and TCRdb kept only the in-frame ones, dropping some. That table supplies the V and J calls and clone size; D and trimming were determined from the DNA. The profile shows about 250,000 clones, almost 85% of them singletons. These data come from a study of blood T cell repertoires in COVID-19. About the research overall: Whether acute or convalescent, the COVID-19 samples came from the United States, Italy and Spain. Sources were T cells, B-cell-depleted T cells, or PBMCs; the material itself was cDNA or gDNA.

The clonotype comes from a middle-aged man with active or convalescent COVID-19. What was sequenced was peripheral blood.

CDR3 DNA sequence: TGTGCCAGCACTCCTTCGGGCTACAGGCTTTATGGCTACACCTTC. The encoded protein is CASTPSGYRLYGYTF. This chain connects TRBV2 to TRBJ1-2, with D possibly being TRBD1 (5 bases). From germline, CDR1 is SNHLY and CDR2 FYNNEI. The CDR3 is made up of 15 amino acids. V was pared by 7 bases and J by 5 bases, with 20 bases between.